This TCR beta chain was found in a study of T cell responses to AZD1222 COVID-19 vaccine. Study-level results: Nearly half of spike-specific TCRs reportedly go after variant regions that carry no mutations.

Assay used: immunoSEQ multiplex PCR; TCRdb lists only in-frame clones, some missing. Here the sample spans 60,000 to 85,000 clones, 88% being singletons. V was pared by 6 bases and J by 1 base, with 15 bases between. The CDR3 length is 16 residues. The germline CDR1 and CDR2 sequences are WNHNN and SYGVQD (reference sequence). Regarding this clone: What it binds is unknown.

Sample: peripheral blood, taken 28 days after the second dose of the MenACWY control vaccine. The chain recombines TRBV10-1 with TRBJ2-2; possibly TRBD1 for D (6 bases). The receptor was derived from an adult who received the MenACWY meningococcal vaccine as a control. CDR3 protein: CASRPQGCENTGELFF. The CDR3 DNA follows: TGCGCCAGCAGGCCACAGGGCTGCGAGAACACCGGGGAGCTGTTTTTT.